Sequencing of this T cell receptor (beta chain) was carried out in a study of control samples from healthy donors and cancer patients. The CDR3 is made up of 13 amino acids. Looked up from germline, CDR1 is ENHRY and CDR2 is SYGVKD. Sequencing used immunoSEQ multiplex PCR; TCRdb keeps in-frame clones, though not all of them. The sample carries about 180,000 clones, 85% to 95% recorded once. To note about this clone: An end of the junction does not agree with germline; a read error may underlie this. The identical CDR3 is also encoded by other nucleotide sequences in the sample.

The source material was blood. The receptor was isolated from a man under 40 in good health. The rearrangement joins TRBV10-3 to TRBJ1-1, with D tentatively TRBD1 (5 bases). CDR3 coding DNA: TGCGCCATCAGTGACAGTTTGAACACTGAAGCTTTCTTT. Amino acid sequence: CAISDSLNTEAFF.